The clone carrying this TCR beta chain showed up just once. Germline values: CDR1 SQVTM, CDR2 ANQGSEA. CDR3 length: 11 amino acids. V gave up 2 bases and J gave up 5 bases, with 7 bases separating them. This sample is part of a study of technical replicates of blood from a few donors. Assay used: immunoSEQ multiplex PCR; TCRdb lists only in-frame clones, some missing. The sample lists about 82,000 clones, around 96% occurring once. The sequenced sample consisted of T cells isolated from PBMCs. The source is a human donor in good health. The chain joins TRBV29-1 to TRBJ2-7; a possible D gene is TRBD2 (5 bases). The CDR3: CSVERGHEQYF. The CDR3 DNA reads TGCAGCGTTGAAAGAGGGCACGAGCAGTACTTC.